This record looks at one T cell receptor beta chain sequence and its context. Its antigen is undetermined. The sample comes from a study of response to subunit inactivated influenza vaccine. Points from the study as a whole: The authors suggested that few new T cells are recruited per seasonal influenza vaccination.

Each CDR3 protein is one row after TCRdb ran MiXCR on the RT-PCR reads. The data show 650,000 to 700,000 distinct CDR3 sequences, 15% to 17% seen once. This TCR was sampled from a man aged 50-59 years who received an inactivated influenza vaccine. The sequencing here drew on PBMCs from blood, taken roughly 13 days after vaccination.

Here the CDR3 DNA reads TGTGCCAGCAGTGAATTGGGATCCTCTCCCTACGAGCAGTACTTC. Translation: CASSELGSSPYEQYF. The V call is TRBV25-1, the J call TRBJ2-7; D not certain. The CDR3 covers 15 residues. Per germline, CDR1 MGHDK and CDR2 SYGVNS. The germline V and J ends were trimmed by 1 base and 2 bases, with 12 bases remaining between them.